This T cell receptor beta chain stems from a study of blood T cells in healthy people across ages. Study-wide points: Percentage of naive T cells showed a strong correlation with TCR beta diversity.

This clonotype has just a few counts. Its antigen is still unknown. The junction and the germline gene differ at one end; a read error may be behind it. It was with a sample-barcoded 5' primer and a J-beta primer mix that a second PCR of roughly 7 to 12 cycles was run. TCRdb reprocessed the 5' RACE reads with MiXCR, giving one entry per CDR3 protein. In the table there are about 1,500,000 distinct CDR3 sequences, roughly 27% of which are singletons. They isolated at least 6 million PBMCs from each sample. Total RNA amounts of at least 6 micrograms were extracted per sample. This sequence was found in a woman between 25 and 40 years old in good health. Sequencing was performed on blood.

The CDR3 bases are TGTGGCAGCTTTCCGGAGAACTCCTACGAGCAGTACTTC. Amino acid sequence: CGSFPENSYEQYF. The chain uses TRBV7-2 and TRBJ2-7; the D is unclear. CDR3 length: 13 amino acids. Germline CDR1 and CDR2: SGHTA and FQGNSA.